This T cell receptor beta chain was captured in a study of T-cell memory formation after mild COVID-19. Overall study context: TCR clusters were mostly confined to one donor each. Study-wide points: Memory from before infection featured some responding clones, which suggests cross-reactive memory joined. Second-wave clones that peaked on day 37 lacked confirmed SARS-CoV-2 specificity. CM and EM subsets held most contracting CD4+ clones; EMRA held CD8+ ones.

CDR1 MNHEY and CDR2 SVGAGI come from the germline V gene. The V end was cut by 8 bases, the J end by 5 bases, with 17 bases between. CDR3 length: 14 amino acids. The table lists this clonotype with a few counts. Its antigen is as yet unknown. TCRdb analysed the 5' RACE reads with MiXCR anew, one entry per CDR3 protein. The data show around 370,000 distinct CDR3 sequences, under 25% seen once. This receptor was identified in an adult woman who had mild COVID-19 (a few samples of this study predate the infection). Cell type and time point are not known. The chain has TRBV6-5 and TRBJ2-3; maybe TRBD1 (6 bases). Sequenced material: PBMCs or a T cell subset sorted from them (not recorded which). CDR3 DNA sequence: TGTGCCAGCCGGACAGACCCGAGCTTAGATACGCAGTATTTT. It translates to CASRTDPSLDTQYF.